One sample yielded the 26 T cell receptor beta chains listed below, sequenced in a study of T cells in Graves' hyperthyroidism and ophthalmopathy. TCR beta CDR3 region amplification was performed from RNA transcripts. An initial round of RT-PCR targeting the TCR CDR3 relied on the HTBI primer set. One entry per CDR3 protein, called by TCRdb with MiXCR from the multiplex PCR reads. This sample has fewer than 850,000 distinct CDR3 sequences; about 18% occur once, and the top ten carry less than 20%. Sequenced sample: blood. All receptors derive from a man aged 45 to 65 with Graves' hyperthyroidism.

The rearrangement uses TRBV20-1 and TRBJ2-3; D gene ambiguous. The V and J ends lost 6 bases and 4 bases respectively, with 11 bases between them. Germline V gives CDR1 DFQATT, CDR2 SNEGSKA (reference sequence). The CDR3 runs to 12 residues. CDR3: CSALPLADTQYF. CDR3 sequence (DNA): TGCAGTGCACTCCCCCTGGCAGATACGCAGTATTTT.

J is TRBJ1-2 and V is TRBV2; 7 bases line up with TRBD1. Germline V lookup: CDR1 SNHLY, CDR2 FYNNEI. Trimming removed 6 bases from V and 8 bases from J; junction bases left unmatched: 12. CDR3 length: 14 amino acids. The CDR3 here is CASSLEGAQDGYTF. CDR3 DNA sequence: TGTGCCAGCAGCCTCGAGGGGGCGCAGGACGGCTACACCTTC.

This clonotype came up many times. CDR3 sequence: CASGLVRSAHEQYF. Written as DNA, the CDR3 is TGTGCTAGTGGTTTGGTACGCTCAGCCCACGAGCAGTACTTC. The chain is built from TRBV12-5 and TRBJ2-7; D is ambiguous. Germline-derived CDR1 and CDR2 are LGHNT and FRNRAP. V was pared by 0 bases and J by 5 bases, with 11 bases between. CDR3 length: 14 residues.

This clonotype was found many times. The chain uses TRBV2 and TRBJ2-5; D gene unclear. The CDR3 length is 12 residues. Germline loops: CDR1 SNHLY, CDR2 FYNNEI. The V and J ends lost 6 bases and 5 bases respectively, with 10 bases between them. CDR3 sequence reads: CASRSMVETQYF. CDR3 in DNA: TGTGCCAGCAGGAGTATGGTGGAGACCCAGTACTTC.

There are a few counts of this clonotype. The chain recombines TRBV6-1 with TRBJ2-7; D remains ambiguous. The CDR3 is 13 residues long. CDR1 is MNHNS, CDR2 SASEGT, per germline. Trimming shortened V by 5 bases and J by 3 bases, and 11 bases separated the two germline ends. The CDR3 is CASSSGGYYEQYF. Written as DNA, the CDR3 is TGTGCCAGCAGTTCGGGTGGCTACTACGAGCAGTACTTC.

The V and J genes are TRBV9 and TRBJ2-5; 9 bases agree with TRBD1. Germline V CDR1 and CDR2: SGDLS, YYNGEE. This CDR3 comprises 15 residues. With V trimmed by 0 bases and J by 5 bases, 5 bases remained unmatched. The CDR3 nucleotides are TGTGCCAGCAGCGTAGAGGACAGGGGAGAGGAGACCCAGTACTTC. This gives the protein CASSVEDRGEETQYF. Full variable domain (rest looked up from reference TRBV9 and TRBJ2-5): DSGVTQTPKHLITATGQRVTLRCSPRSGDLSVYWYQQSLDQGLQFLIQYYNGEERAKGNILERFSAQQFPDLHSELNLSSLELGDSALYFCASSVEDRGEETQYFGPGTRLLVL.

In this sample, this clonotype turned up a few times. The chain has TRBV6-1 and TRBJ2-6; TRBD1 matches at 8 bases. J lost 4 bases, V lost 2 bases, and 4 bases had no gene match. Germline CDR1 reads MNHNS; CDR2 reads SASEGT. The length of the CDR3 is 16 residues. CDR3 region: CASSEQGATGANVLTF. The DNA of the CDR3 is TGTGCCAGCAGTGAACAGGGGGCTACGGGGGCCAACGTCCTGACTTTC.

This clonotype was detected ten times or more. This sequence joins TRBV6-5 and TRBJ2-1; 8 bases align to TRBD1. The CDR3 has 15 amino acids. The germline gives CDR1 MNHEY, CDR2 SVGAGI. The trim removed 8 bases at V and 12 bases at J, leaving 18 bases unmatched. CDR3 loop: CASRLLSDRGNWQFF. CDR3 in DNA: TGTGCCAGCCGCTTACTGTCTGACAGGGGTAATTGGCAGTTCTTC.

This clonotype was seen at least ten times. The V gene is TRBV2, the J gene TRBJ2-1; TRBD2 aligns across 12 bases. From germline, CDR1 is SNHLY and CDR2 FYNNEI. CDR3 size: 18 residues. The V gene end was trimmed by 7 bases and the J gene end by 0 bases; junction bases not matched to a gene: 10. In DNA form, the CDR3 reads TGTGCCAGCATTAAGAGGACTAGCGGGAACAACTCCTACAATGAGCAGTTCTTC. This sequence encodes CASIKRTSGNNSYNEQFF.

The rearrangement links TRBV6-2 or TRBV6-3 to TRBJ2-1; 13 nucleotides align to TRBD2. Germline lookup yields CDR1 MNHEY and CDR2 SVGEGT. Trimming cost V 5 bases and J 4 bases; bases outside gene matches: 5. This CDR3 region has 16 residues. CDR3 nucleotide sequence: TGTGCCAGCAGTATTCCGGGACTAGCGGGATACAATGAGCAGTTCTTC. It yields the protein CASSIPGLAGYNEQFF.

This clonotype was found a few times. The chain joins TRBV7-9 to TRBJ1-1, with 7 bases matching TRBD1. The CDR3 runs to 14 residues. V shed 5 bases, J shed 6 bases, and the junction held 9 bases outside the gene matches. Looked up from germline, CDR1 is SEHNR and CDR2 is FQNEAQ (reference sequence). The CDR3 spells CASSHRDRDPEAFF. CDR3 nucleotides: TGTGCCAGCAGCCACCGGGACAGAGATCCTGAAGCTTTCTTT.

This clonotype showed up many times. This chain links TRBV20-1 with TRBJ2-3; D gene ambiguous. This CDR3 is built from 12 residues. With 3 bases removed from V and 3 bases from J, the gap between germline ends came to 7 bases. Germline V lookup: CDR1 DFQATT, CDR2 SNEGSKA (reference sequence). Written as DNA, the CDR3 is TGCAGTGCTAGTGGAAGTACAGATACGCAGTATTTT. Translated: CSASGSTDTQYF.

This clonotype was found a few times. This may arise from a read error, as a much more abundant clone is one base away. V is TRBV11-3 and J is TRBJ2-1, with D perhaps matching TRBD1 or TRBD2 (5 bases each). The CDR3 is 16 amino acids. Germline V gene sequence: CDR1 SGHNT, CDR2 YENEEA. The CDR3 protein is CASSFLGPAGLNEQLF. The CDR3 DNA is TGTGCCAGCAGCTTCTTGGGACCTGCGGGCCTAAATGAGCAGCTCTTC.

Only a few counts were recorded for this clonotype. The rearrangement joins TRBV20-1 to TRBJ2-3; D gene uncertain. CDR3 length: 14 residues. The germline CDR1 and CDR2 sequences are DFQATT and SNEGSKA (reference sequence). The V and J ends lost 5 bases and 5 bases respectively, with 17 bases between them. In DNA form, the CDR3 reads TGCAGTGCTCCCTACGGAAATTGGGAAGATACGCAGTATTTT. Translated: CSAPYGNWEDTQYF.

This clonotype occurred many times. The chain has TRBV11-2 and TRBJ2-1; TRBD1 matches 8 bases. The CDR3 has 15 amino acids. Germline lookup yields CDR1 SGHAT and CDR2 FQNNGV. J gave up 4 bases and V 5 bases, and 7 bases lay outside the gene matches. CDR3 bases: TGTGCCAGCAGCCTCAGGGGGCCACGATACAATGAGCAGTTCTTC. This gives the protein CASSLRGPRYNEQFF.

This clonotype has at least ten counts. This rearrangement joins TRBV10-3 to TRBJ2-7, with 10 bases fitting TRBD2. The CDR3 is made up of 14 amino acids. CDR1 is ENHRY and CDR2 is SYGVKD in the germline V gene. Trimming removed 5 bases from V and 0 bases from J; junction bases left unmatched: 1. Here the CDR3 DNA reads TGTGCCATCAGTACTAGCGGGGCCTCCTACGAGCAGTACTTC. This gives the protein CAISTSGASYEQYF.

In this sample, this clonotype turned up a few times. The chain is built from TRBV7-9 and TRBJ1-3; D is ambiguous. This CDR3 has 11 residues. Per germline, CDR1 SEHNR and CDR2 FQNEAQ (reference sequence). Trimming cost V 1 base and J 10 bases, with 5 bases left between them. The DNA of the CDR3 is TGTGCCAGCAGCTTAGAGTTAACCATATATTTT. Translation: CASSLELTIYF. Combining the CDR3 with reference TRBV7-9 and TRBJ1-3 gives the whole variable domain DTGVSQNPRHKITKRGQNVTFRCDPISEHNRLYWYRQTLGQGPEFLTYFQNEAQLEKSRLLSDRFSAERPKGSFSTLEIQRTEQGDSAMYLCASSLELTIYFGEGSWLTVV.

The J gene is TRBJ1-5, the V gene TRBV6-5, with no clear D. Per the germline V gene, CDR1 is MNHEY and CDR2 is SVGAGI. The CDR3 totals 13 residues. The ends were cut back, 0 bases at V and 6 bases at J, with 6 bases in the middle. The DNA of the CDR3 is TGTGCCAGCAGTTACTCGATGCGTCAGCCCCAGCATTTT. Amino acid sequence: CASSYSMRQPQHF.

This clonotype was seen at least ten times. The J gene is TRBJ2-1, the V gene TRBV11-2; 11 bases fit TRBD1. The V gene end was trimmed by 2 bases and the J gene end by 8 bases; junction bases not matched to a gene: 11. The germline V gene encodes CDR1 SGHAT and CDR2 FQNNGV. CDR3 length: 17 residues. Here the CDR3 reads CASSLTVDRGQFYEQFF. DNA for the CDR3: TGTGCCAGCAGCTTAACTGTGGACAGGGGGCAATTTTATGAGCAGTTCTTC.

This clonotype was seen many times. The chain joins TRBV20-1 to TRBJ2-3; D tentatively reads TRBD1 or TRBD2 (6 bases each). V lost 2 bases and J 2 bases, leaving 14 bases between the germline ends. The CDR3 loop spans 15 amino acids. Germline CDR1 and CDR2: DFQATT and SNEGSKA (reference sequence). The CDR3 loop reads CSARRGGRTTDTQYF. The CDR3 DNA reads as TGCAGTGCTAGAAGAGGGGGGAGGACCACAGATACGCAGTATTTT.

This clonotype was seen repeatedly, ten times or more. The V call is TRBV12-3 or TRBV12-4, the J call TRBJ2-1, with D uncertain. Trimming stripped 6 bases from V and 3 bases from J, with 15 bases between. This CDR3 spans 15 amino acids. DNA for the CDR3: TGTGCCAGCAGCCCGCAAGGCCTATTCTACAATGAGCAGTTCTTC. It yields the protein CASSPQGLFYNEQFF.

Ten or more counts support this clonotype. The rearrangement joins TRBV7-2 to TRBJ2-1; D gene ambiguous. This CDR3 spans 13 amino acids. Germline CDR1 SGHTA, CDR2 FQGNSA. Trimming pared 6 bases from V and 4 bases from J, leaving 10 bases between. DNA of the CDR3: TGTGCCAGCAGACTAAAGGGTTACAATGAGCAGTTCTTC. Translating it yields CASRLKGYNEQFF.

J is TRBJ2-1 and V is TRBV5-6; a possible D gene is TRBD2 (5 bases). Germline V gives CDR1 SGHDT, CDR2 YYEEEE. The CDR3 consists of 15 residues. Trimming cost V 2 bases and J 4 bases, with 13 bases left between them. CDR3 residues: CASSFTDWQYNEQFF. In DNA, the CDR3 is TGTGCCAGCAGCTTCACGGACTGGCAATACAATGAGCAGTTCTTC.

This chain uses TRBV11-3 with TRBJ1-5; D is unclear. V gave up 5 bases and J gave up 6 bases, with 8 bases separating them. This CDR3 is built from 12 residues. Germline assignment: CDR1 SGHNT and CDR2 YENEEA. The CDR3 reads CASSREGQPQHF. CDR3 DNA sequence: TGTGCCAGCAGCCGAGAGGGTCAGCCCCAGCATTTT.

This chain uses TRBV6-2 or TRBV6-3 with TRBJ1-1, with TRBD1 identical over 10 bases. CDR1 and CDR2 (germline): MNHEY, SVGEGT. The CDR3 loop spans 17 amino acids. The J segment lost 0 bases and the V segment lost 6 bases, leaving 10 bases of the junction unmatched. CDR3 bases: TGTGCCAGCAGATCTAAACCCGGGACAGGGGTGAACACTGAAGCTTTCTTT. Translation gives CASRSKPGTGVNTEAFF.

A few counts support this clonotype. The chain uses TRBV27 and TRBJ2-1; 9 bases are a match to TRBD2. The V segment lost 4 bases and the J segment 4 bases; nucleotides outside the gene matches: 11. The CDR3 contains 17 residues. In germline, CDR1 is MNHEY, CDR2 SMNVEV (reference sequence). CDR3: CASSYTLGLAPYNEQFF. CDR3 coding DNA: TGTGCCAGCAGTTACACTCTGGGACTAGCCCCGTACAATGAGCAGTTCTTC.